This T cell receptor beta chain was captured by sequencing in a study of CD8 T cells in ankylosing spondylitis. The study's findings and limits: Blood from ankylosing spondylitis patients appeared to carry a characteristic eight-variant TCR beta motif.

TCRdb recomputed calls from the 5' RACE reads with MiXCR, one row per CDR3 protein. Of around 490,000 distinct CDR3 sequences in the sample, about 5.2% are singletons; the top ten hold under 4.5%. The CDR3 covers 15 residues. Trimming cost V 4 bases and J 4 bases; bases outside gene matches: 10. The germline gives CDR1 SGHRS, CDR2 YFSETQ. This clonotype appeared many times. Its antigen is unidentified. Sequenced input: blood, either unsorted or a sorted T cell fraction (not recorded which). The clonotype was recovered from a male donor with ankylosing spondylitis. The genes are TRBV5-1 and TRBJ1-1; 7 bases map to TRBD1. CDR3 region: CASSQGGRISTEAFF. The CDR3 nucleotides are TGCGCCAGCAGCCAGGGGGGGAGGATAAGCACTGAAGCTTTCTTT.